These T cell receptor beta chains were read from a single sample in a study of regulatory T cells in long-lasting Graves disease. TCRdb called the multiplex PCR reads again in MiXCR, with one record for every CDR3 protein. The table includes about 310,000 distinct CDR3 sequences, about 18% detected once. Sequenced material: peripheral blood mononuclear cells (PBMCs), taken at new diagnosis, from a patient treated with antithyroid drugs. These receptors originate from a female donor with Graves disease. Both conserved end residues are part of each CDR3. A D gene is named only where the DNA matches it firmly. Not all rows give a size; the values are once, few, many and, for expanded clones, a class.

d_gene	v_gene	j_gene	abundance	CDR3nt	CDR3aa
-	TRBV19	TRBJ1-2	many	TGTGCCAGTAGTATAGTTCTAGGGACTTCTGGCTACACCTTC	CASSIVLGTSGYTF
-	TRBV6-5	TRBJ2-5	many	TGTGCCAGCAGTTACTCGTCCAGGGCAGTGGAGACCCAGTACTTC	CASSYSSRAVETQYF
TRBD2	TRBV5-1	TRBJ2-7	few	TGCGCCAGCAGCTCCCTCCCGACCCGACGCGGGAGAGGCTCCTACGAGCAGTACTTC	CASSSLPTRRGRGSYEQYF
-	TRBV2	TRBJ1-3	many	TGTGCCAGCAGTGGGACAGTCGAGGGAAACACCATATATTTT	CASSGTVEGNTIYF
-	TRBV12-3/TRBV12-4	TRBJ2-2	many	TGTGCCAGCAGAACCTCTAGGGGCAGAAATAGGGGGGAGCTGTTTTTT	CASRTSRGRNRGELFF
TRBD2	TRBV9	TRBJ2-3	-	TGTGCCAGCAAACTAGCGGCTAGCACAGATACGCAGTATTTT	CASKLAASTDTQYF
TRBD1	TRBV15	TRBJ2-4	-	TGTGCCACCAGCAGGGACGGGACAGGGCAGGACATTCAGTACTTC	CATSRDGTGQDIQYF
TRBD2	TRBV24-1	TRBJ2-6	many	TGTGCCACCAGTGAAGGCGGGAGACACGGTCGTGGGGCCAACGTCCTGACTTTC	CATSEGGRHGRGANVLTF
TRBD2	TRBV2	TRBJ2-5	few	TGTGCCAGCAGCCCCGGGACTAGCGGAGGTAAAGAGACCCAGTACTTC	CASSPGTSGGKETQYF
-	TRBV7-9	TRBJ2-3	-	TGTGCCAGCAGCTTAACCCAGGACACAGATACGCAGTATTTT	CASSLTQDTDTQYF
TRBD2	TRBV9	TRBJ2-2	-	TGTGCCAGCAGCGCCAGACTAGCGAGAATGGCCGGGGAGCTGTTTTTT	CASSARLARMAGELFF
-	TRBV19	TRBJ1-5	many	TGTGCCAGTAGTCTTCCGACCCGGGACAAGCGGCGTTTCGGCAATCAGCCCCAGCATTTT	CASSLPTRDKRRFGNQPQHF
-	TRBV11-2	TRBJ1-2	many	TGTGCCAGCAGCCTACTGGACGAGGTCGGGGGCTACACCTTC	CASSLLDEVGGYTF
TRBD1	TRBV6-5	TRBJ2-1	-	TGTGCCAGCAGTTCCAGGGGACAGGGAACATACTACAATGGGCAGTTCTTC	CASSSRGQGTYYNGQFF
TRBD1	TRBV24-1	TRBJ2-7	-	TGTGCCACCAGTGATCCGAGACAGGGGGCCTACGAGCAGTACTTC	CATSDPRQGAYEQYF
-	TRBV20-1	TRBJ2-1	many	TGCAGTGCTGGCCGGGCATACAATGAGCAGTTCTTC	CSAGRAYNEQFF